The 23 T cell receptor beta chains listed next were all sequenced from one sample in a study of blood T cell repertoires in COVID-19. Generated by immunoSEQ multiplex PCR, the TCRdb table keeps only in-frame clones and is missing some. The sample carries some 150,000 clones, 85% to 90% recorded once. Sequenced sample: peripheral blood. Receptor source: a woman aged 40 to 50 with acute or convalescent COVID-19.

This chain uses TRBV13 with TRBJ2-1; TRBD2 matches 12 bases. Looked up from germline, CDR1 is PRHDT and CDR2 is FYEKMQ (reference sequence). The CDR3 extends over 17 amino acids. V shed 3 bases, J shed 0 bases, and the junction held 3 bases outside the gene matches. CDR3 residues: CASSFEGLAGSYNEQFF. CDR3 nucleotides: TGTGCCAGCAGCTTTGAGGGACTAGCGGGCTCCTACAATGAGCAGTTCTTC.

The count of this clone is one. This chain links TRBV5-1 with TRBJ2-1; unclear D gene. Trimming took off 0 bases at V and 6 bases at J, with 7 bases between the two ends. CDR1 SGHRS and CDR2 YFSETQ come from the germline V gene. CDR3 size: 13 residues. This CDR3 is CASSLEPSNEQFF. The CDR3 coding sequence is TGCGCCAGCAGCTTGGAGCCTAGCAATGAGCAGTTCTTC.

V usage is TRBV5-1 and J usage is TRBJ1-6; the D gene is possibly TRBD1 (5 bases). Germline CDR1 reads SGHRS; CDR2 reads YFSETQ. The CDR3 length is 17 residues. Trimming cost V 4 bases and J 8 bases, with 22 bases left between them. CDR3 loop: CASSLGWDSAFDSPLHF. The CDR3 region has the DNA TGCGCCAGCAGCCTGGGGTGGGACTCTGCTTTTGATTCACCCCTCCACTTT.

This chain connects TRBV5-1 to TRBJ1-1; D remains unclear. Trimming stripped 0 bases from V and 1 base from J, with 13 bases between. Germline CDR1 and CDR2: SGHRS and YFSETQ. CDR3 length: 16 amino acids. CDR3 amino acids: CASSLVSGVANTEAFF. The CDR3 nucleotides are TGCGCCAGCAGCTTGGTCTCCGGTGTAGCGAACACTGAAGCTTTCTTT. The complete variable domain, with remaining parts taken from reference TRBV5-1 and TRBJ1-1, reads KAGVTQTPRYLIKTRGQQVTLSCSPISGHRSVSWYQQTPGQGLQFLFEYFSETQRNKGNFPGRFSGRQFSNSRSEMNVSTLELGDSALYLCASSLVSGVANTEAFFGQGTRLTVV.

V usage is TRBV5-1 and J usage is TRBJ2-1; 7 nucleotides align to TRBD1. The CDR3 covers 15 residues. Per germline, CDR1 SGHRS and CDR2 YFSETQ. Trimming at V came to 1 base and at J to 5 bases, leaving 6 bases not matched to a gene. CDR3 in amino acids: CASSLMTGSNNEQFF. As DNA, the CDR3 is TGCGCCAGCAGCTTGATGACAGGGTCCAACAATGAGCAGTTCTTC.

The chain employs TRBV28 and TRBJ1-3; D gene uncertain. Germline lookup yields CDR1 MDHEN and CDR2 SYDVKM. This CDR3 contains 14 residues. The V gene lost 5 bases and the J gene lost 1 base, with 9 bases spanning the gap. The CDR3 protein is CASSPRWSGNTIYF. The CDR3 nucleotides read TGTGCCAGCAGTCCCAGGTGGTCTGGAAACACCATATATTTT. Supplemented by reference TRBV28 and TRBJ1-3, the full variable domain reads DVKVTQSSRYLVKRTGEKVFLECVQDMDHENMFWYRQDPGLGLRLIYFSYDVKMKEKGDIPEGYSVSREKKERFSLILESASTNQTSMYLCASSPRWSGNTIYFGEGSWLTVV.

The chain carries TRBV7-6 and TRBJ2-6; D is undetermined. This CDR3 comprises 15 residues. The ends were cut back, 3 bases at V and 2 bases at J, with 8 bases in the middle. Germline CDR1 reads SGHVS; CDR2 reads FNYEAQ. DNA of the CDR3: TGTGCCAGCAGCTTCGAACTTACTGGGGCCAACGTCCTGACTTTC. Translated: CASSFELTGANVLTF.

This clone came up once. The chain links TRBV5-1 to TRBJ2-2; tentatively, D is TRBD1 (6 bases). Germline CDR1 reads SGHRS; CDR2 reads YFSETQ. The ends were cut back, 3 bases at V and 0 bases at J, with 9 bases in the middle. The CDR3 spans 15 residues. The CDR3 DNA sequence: TGCGCCAGCAGCTGGGACACTTCGAACACCGGGGAGCTGTTTTTT. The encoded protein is CASSWDTSNTGELFF.

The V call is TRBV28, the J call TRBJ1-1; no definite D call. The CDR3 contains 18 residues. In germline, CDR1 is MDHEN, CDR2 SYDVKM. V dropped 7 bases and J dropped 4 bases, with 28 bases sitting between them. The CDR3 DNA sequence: TGTGCCAGCACTAAAACCGGGGAGTGGAAACGACGGCCCACTGAAGCTTTCTTT. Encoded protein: CASTKTGEWKRRPTEAFF. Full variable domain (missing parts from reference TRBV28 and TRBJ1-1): DVKVTQSSRYLVKRTGEKVFLECVQDMDHENMFWYRQDPGLGLRLIYFSYDVKMKEKGDIPEGYSVSREKKERFSLILESASTNQTSMYLCASTKTGEWKRRPTEAFFGQGTRLTVV.

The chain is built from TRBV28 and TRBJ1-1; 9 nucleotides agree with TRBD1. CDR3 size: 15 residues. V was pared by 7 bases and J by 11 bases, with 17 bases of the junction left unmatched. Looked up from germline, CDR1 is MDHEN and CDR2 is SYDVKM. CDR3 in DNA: TGTGCCAGCACGTCCCTCGGGACAGGGACCCAGGAGGCTTTCTTT. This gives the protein CASTSLGTGTQEAFF.

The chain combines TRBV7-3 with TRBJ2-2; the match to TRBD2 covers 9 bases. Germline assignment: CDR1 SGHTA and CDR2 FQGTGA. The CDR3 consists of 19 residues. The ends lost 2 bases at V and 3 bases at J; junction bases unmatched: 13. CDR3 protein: CASSLSTLAGSIDTGELFF. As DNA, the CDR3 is TGTGCCAGCAGCTTATCAACTCTAGCGGGATCAATAGACACCGGGGAGCTGTTTTTT. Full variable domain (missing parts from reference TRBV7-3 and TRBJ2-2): GAGVSQTPSNKVTEKGKYVELRCDPISGHTALYWYRQSLGQGPEFLIYFQGTGAADDSGLPNDRFFAVRPEGSVSTLKIQRTERGDSAVYLCASSLSTLAGSIDTGELFFGEGSRLTVL.

The CDR3 region is CASSQLAGAPHEQYF. As DNA, the CDR3 is TGTGCCAGCAGCCAGCTAGCGGGGGCACCCCACGAGCAGTACTTC. The chain employs TRBV5-4 and TRBJ2-7, with 10 bases identical to TRBD2. The CDR3 runs 15 residues. Per the germline V gene, CDR1 is SGHNT and CDR2 is YYREEE (reference sequence). Trimming cost V 4 bases and J 5 bases; bases outside gene matches: 9.

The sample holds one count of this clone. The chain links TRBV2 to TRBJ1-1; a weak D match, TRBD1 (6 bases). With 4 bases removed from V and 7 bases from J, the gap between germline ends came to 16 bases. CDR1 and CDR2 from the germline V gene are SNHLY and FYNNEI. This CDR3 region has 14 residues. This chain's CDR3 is CASSARTDWDEAFF. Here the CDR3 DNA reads TGTGCCAGCAGTGCCCGGACAGATTGGGATGAAGCTTTCTTT.

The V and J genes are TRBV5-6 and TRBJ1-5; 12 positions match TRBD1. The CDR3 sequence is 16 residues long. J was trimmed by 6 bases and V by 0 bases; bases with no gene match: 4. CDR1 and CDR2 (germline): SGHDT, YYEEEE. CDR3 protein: CASSLGGTGGTQPQHF. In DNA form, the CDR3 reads TGTGCCAGCAGCTTGGGAGGGACAGGGGGCACTCAGCCCCAGCATTTT.

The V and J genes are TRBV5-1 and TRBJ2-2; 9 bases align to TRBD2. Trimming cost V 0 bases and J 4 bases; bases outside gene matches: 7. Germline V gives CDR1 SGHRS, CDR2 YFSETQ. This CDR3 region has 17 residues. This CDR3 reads CASSLDPAGGLTGELFF. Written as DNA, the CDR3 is TGCGCCAGCAGCTTGGACCCAGCGGGAGGTCTCACCGGGGAGCTGTTTTTT.

CDR3 amino acids: CASSSAQTGDEKLFF. In DNA, the CDR3 is TGTGCCAGCAGTTCCGCACAAACAGGGGATGAAAAACTGTTTTTT. This chain joins TRBV28 and TRBJ1-4; 7 bases are shared with TRBD1. Germline trimming cut 4 bases from V and 6 bases from J; bases unmatched to any gene: 8. Germline V lookup: CDR1 MDHEN, CDR2 SYDVKM. The CDR3 runs 15 residues. The whole variable domain, remainder taken from reference TRBV28 and TRBJ1-4, is DVKVTQSSRYLVKRTGEKVFLECVQDMDHENMFWYRQDPGLGLRLIYFSYDVKMKEKGDIPEGYSVSREKKERFSLILESASTNQTSMYLCASSSAQTGDEKLFFGSGTQLSVL.

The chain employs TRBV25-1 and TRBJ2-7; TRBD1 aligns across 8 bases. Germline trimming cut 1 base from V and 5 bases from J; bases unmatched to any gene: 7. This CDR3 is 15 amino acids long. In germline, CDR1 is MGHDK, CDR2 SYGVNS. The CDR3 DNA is TGTGCCAGCAGTGAATGGTCAGGGGGCATCCACGAGCAGTACTTC. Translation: CASSEWSGGIHEQYF.

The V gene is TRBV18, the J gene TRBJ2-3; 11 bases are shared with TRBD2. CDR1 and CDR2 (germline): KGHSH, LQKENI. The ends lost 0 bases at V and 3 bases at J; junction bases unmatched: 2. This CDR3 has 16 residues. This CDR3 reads CASSPPASGRTDTQYF. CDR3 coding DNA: TGTGCCAGCTCACCACCCGCTAGCGGGAGGACAGATACGCAGTATTTT.

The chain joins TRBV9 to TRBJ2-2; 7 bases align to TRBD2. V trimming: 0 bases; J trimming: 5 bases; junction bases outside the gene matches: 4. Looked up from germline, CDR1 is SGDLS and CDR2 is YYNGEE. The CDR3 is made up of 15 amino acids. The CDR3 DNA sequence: TGTGCCAGCAGCGTAGAGCGGGGCGAAACCGGGGAGCTGTTTTTT. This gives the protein CASSVERGETGELFF.

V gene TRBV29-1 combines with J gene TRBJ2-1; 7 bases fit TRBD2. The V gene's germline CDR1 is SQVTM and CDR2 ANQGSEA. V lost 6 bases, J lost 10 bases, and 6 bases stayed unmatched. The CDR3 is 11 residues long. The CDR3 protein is CSVYRDYEQFF. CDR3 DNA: TGCAGCGTCTACCGGGACTACGAGCAGTTCTTC.

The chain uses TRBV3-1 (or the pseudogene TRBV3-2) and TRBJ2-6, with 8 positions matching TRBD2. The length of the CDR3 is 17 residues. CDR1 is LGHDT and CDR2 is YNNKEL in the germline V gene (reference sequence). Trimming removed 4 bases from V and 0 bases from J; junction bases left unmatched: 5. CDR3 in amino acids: CASSLPGGISGANVLTF. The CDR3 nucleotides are TGTGCCAGCAGCCTCCCGGGAGGGATCTCTGGGGCCAACGTCCTGACTTTC.

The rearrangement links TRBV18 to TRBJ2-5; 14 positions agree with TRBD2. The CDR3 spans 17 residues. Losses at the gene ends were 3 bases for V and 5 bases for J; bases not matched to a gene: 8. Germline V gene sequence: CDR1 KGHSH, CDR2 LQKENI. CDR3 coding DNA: TGTGCCAGCTCACCGCCGGGACTAGCGGGAGAGGACGAGACCCAGTACTTC. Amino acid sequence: CASSPPGLAGEDETQYF.

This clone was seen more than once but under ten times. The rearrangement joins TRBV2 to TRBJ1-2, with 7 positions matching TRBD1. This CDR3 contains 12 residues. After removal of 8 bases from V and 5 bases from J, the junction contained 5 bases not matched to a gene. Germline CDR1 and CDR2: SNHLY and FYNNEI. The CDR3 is CASSTGMYGYTF. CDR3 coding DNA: TGTGCCAGCTCGACAGGGATGTATGGCTACACCTTC.